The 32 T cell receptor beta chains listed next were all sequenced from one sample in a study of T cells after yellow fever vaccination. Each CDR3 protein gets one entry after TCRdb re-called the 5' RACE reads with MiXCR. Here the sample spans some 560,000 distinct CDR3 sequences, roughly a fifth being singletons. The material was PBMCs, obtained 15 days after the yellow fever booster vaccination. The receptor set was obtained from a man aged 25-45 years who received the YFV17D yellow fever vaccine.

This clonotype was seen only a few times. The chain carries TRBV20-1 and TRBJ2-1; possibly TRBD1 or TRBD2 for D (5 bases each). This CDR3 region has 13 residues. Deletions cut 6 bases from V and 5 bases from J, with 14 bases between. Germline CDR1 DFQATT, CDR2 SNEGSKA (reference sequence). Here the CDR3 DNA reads TGCAGTGCCCTAGGGGACCTTGACAATGAGCAGTTCTTC. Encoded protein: CSALGDLDNEQFF.

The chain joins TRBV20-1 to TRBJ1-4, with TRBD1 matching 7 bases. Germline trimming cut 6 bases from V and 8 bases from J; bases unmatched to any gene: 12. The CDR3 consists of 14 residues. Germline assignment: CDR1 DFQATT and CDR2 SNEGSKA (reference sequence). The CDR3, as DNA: TGCAGTGCAGACGGACAGGCCGGAGGGGAAAAACTGTTTTTT. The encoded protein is CSADGQAGGEKLFF.

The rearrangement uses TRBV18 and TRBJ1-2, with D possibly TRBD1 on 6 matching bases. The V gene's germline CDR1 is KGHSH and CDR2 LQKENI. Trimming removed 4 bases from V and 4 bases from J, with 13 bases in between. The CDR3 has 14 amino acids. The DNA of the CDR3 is TGTGCCAGCTCACAGACCGGACAGACCTATGGCTACACCTTC. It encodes CASSQTGQTYGYTF.

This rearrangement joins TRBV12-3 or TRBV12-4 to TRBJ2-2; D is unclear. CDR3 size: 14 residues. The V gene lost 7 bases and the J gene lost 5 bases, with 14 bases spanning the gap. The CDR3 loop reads CASTLGVGTGELFF. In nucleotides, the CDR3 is TGTGCCAGCACCCTGGGCGTTGGGACCGGGGAGCTGTTTTTT.

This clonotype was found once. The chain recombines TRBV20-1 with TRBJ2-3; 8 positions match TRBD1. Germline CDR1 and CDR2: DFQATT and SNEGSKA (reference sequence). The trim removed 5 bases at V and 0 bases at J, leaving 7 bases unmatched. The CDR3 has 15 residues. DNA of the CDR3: TGCAGTGCTCGCGGACAGGGTGCTAGCACAGATACGCAGTATTTT. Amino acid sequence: CSARGQGASTDTQYF.

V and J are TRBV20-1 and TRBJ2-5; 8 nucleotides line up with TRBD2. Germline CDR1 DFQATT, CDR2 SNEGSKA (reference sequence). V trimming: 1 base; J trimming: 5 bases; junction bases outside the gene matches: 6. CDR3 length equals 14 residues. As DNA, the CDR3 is TGCAGTGCTAGAGCTATGAGCGGGAGTGAGACCCAGTACTTC. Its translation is CSARAMSGSETQYF.

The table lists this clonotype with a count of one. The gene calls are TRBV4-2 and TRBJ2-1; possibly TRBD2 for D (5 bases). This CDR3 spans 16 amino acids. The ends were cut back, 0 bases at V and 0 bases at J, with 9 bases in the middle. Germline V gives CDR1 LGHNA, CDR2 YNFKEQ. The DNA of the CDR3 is TGTGCCAGCAGCCAAGATAGAGGGAACTCCTACAATGAGCAGTTCTTC. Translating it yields CASSQDRGNSYNEQFF.

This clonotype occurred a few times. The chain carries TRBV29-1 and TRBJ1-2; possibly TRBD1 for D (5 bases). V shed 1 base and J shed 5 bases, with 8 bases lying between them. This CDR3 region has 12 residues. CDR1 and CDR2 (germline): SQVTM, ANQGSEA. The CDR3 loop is CSVEGDRYGYTF. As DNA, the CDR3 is TGCAGCGTTGAAGGGGACCGTTATGGCTACACCTTC.

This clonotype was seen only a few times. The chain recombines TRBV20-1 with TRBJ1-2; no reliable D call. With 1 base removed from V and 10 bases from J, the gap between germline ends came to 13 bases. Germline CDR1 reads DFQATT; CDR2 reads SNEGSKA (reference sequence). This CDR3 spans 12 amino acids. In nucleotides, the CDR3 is TGCAGTGCTAGAGCGTCGCACCGCAACTACACCTTC. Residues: CSARASHRNYTF.

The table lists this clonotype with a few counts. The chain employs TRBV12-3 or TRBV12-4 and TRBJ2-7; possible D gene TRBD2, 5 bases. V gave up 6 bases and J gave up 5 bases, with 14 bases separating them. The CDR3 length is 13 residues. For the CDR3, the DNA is TGTGCCAGCAGGGATGGGGAGCACCACGAGCAGTACTTC. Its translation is CASRDGEHHEQYF.

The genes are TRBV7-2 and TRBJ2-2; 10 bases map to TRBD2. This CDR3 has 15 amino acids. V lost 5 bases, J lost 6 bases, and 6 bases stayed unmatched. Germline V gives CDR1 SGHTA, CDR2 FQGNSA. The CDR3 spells CASSLRLAGSGELFF. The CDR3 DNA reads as TGTGCCAGCAGCCTTCGACTAGCGGGCTCCGGGGAGCTGTTTTTT.

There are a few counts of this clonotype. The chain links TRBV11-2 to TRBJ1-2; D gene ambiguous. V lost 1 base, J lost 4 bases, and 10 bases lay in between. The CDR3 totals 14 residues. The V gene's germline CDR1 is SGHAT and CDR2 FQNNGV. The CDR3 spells CASSLGSVSYGYTF. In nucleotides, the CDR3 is TGTGCCAGCAGCTTAGGGTCAGTTTCCTATGGCTACACCTTC.

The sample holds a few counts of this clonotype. This CDR3 is CASSQEGTRASEQFF. Written as DNA, the CDR3 is TGTGCCAGCAGCCAAGAAGGGACCCGAGCGAGTGAGCAGTTCTTC. The rearrangement joins TRBV14 to TRBJ2-1, with D perhaps matching TRBD1 or TRBD2 (5 bases each). The CDR3 covers 15 residues. Germline CDR1 reads SGHDN; CDR2 reads FVKESK. The V end lost 0 bases, the J end lost 9 bases, and 15 bases lay between the germline ends.

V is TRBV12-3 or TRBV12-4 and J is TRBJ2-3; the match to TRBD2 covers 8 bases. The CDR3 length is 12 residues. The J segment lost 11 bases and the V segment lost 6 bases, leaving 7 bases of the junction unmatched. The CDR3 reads CASSAGRARQYF. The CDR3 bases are TGTGCCAGCAGCGCCGGGAGGGCAAGGCAGTATTTT.

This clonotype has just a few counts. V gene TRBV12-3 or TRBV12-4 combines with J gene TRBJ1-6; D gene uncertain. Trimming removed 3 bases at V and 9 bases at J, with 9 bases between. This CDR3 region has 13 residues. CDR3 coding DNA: TGTGCCAGCAGTTTGCTGCCGGGTTCACCCCTCCACTTT. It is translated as CASSLLPGSPLHF.

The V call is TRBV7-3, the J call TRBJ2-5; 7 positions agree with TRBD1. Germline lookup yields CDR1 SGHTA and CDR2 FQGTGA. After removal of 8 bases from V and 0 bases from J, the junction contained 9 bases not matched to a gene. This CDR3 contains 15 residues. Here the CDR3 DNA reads TGTGCCAGCGCAGAGACGGGACAGTACCAAGAGACCCAGTACTTC. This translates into CASAETGQYQETQYF.

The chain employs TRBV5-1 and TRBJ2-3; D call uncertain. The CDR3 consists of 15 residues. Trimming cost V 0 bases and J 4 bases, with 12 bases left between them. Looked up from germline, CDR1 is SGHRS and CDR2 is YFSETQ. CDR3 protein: CASSLGSSTPDTQYF. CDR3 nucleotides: TGCGCCAGCAGCTTGGGGTCCTCAACCCCAGATACGCAGTATTTT. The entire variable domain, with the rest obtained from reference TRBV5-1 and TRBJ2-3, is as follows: KAGVTQTPRYLIKTRGQQVTLSCSPISGHRSVSWYQQTPGQGLQFLFEYFSETQRNKGNFPGRFSGRQFSNSRSEMNVSTLELGDSALYLCASSLGSSTPDTQYFGPGTRLTVL.

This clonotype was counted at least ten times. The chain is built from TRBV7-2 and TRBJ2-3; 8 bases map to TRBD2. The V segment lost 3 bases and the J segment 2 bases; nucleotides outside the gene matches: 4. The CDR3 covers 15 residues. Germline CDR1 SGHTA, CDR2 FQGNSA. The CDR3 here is CASSFSGTNTDTQYF. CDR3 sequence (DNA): TGTGCCAGCAGCTTTAGCGGGACCAACACAGATACGCAGTATTTT.

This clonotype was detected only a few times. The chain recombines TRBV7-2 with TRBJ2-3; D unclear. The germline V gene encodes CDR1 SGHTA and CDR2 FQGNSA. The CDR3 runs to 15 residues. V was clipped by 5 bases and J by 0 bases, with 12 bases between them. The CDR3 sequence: CASSLLHPSTDTQYF. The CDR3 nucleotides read TGTGCCAGCAGCCTCCTACACCCTAGCACAGATACGCAGTATTTT.

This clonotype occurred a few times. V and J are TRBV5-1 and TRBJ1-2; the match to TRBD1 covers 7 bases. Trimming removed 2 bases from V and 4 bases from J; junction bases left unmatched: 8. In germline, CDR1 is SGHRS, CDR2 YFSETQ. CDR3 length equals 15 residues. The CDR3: CASSFPRTGTYGYTF. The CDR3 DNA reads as TGCGCCAGCAGCTTCCCCCGGACAGGAACCTATGGCTACACCTTC.

CDR3 residues: CASSLGTGQRWETQYF. The DNA of the CDR3 is TGTGCCAGCAGCTTAGGGACGGGCCAGCGCTGGGAGACCCAGTACTTC. The V gene is TRBV7-2, the J gene TRBJ2-5; D is ambiguous. Germline V gives CDR1 SGHTA, CDR2 FQGNSA. The CDR3 runs to 16 residues. V lost 1 base and J 5 bases, leaving 17 bases between the germline ends.

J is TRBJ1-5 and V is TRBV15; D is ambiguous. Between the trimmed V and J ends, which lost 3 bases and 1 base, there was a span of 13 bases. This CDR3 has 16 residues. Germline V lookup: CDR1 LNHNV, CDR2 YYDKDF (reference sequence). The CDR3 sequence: CATSRARAESNQPQHF. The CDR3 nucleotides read TGTGCCACCAGCAGGGCCCGAGCAGAAAGCAATCAGCCCCAGCATTTT.

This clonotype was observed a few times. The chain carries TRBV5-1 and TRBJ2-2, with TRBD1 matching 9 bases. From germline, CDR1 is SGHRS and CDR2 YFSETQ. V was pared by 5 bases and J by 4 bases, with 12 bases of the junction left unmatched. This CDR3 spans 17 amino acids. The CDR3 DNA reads TGCGCCAGCAGTTCGGATGCCGGGACAGGGTCCACCGGGGAGCTGTTTTTT. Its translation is CASSSDAGTGSTGELFF.

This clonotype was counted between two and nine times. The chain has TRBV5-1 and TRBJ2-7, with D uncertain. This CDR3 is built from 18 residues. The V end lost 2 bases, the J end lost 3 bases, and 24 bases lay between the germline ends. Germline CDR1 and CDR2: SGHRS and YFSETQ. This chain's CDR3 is CASSFGPMVSRSGYEQYF. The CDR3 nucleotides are TGCGCCAGCAGCTTTGGCCCGATGGTTTCACGGTCTGGCTACGAGCAGTACTTC. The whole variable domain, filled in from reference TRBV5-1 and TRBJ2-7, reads KAGVTQTPRYLIKTRGQQVTLSCSPISGHRSVSWYQQTPGQGLQFLFEYFSETQRNKGNFPGRFSGRQFSNSRSEMNVSTLELGDSALYLCASSFGPMVSRSGYEQYFGPGTRLTVT.

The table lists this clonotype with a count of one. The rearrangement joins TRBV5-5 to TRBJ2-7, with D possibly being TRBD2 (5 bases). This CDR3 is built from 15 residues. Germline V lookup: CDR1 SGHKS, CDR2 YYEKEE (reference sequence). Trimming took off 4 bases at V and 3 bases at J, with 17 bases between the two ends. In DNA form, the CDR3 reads TGTGCCAGCAGCAAGACGAGGGAGCAACTCTACGAGCAGTACTTC. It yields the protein CASSKTREQLYEQYF.

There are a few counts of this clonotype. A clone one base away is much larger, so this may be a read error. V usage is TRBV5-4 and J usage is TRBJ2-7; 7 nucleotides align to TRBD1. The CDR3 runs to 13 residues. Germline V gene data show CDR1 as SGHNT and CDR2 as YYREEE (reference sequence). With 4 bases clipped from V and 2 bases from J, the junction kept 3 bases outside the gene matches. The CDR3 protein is CASSAGTAYEQYF. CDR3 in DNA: TGTGCCAGCAGCGCCGGGACAGCCTACGAGCAGTACTTC.

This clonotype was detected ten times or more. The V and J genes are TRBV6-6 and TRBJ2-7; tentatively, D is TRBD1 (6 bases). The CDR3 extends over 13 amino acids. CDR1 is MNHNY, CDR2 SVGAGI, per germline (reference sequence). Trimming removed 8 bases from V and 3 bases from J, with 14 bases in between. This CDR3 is CASGVDSDYEQYF. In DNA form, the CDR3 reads TGTGCCAGCGGGGTGGACAGCGACTACGAGCAGTACTTC.

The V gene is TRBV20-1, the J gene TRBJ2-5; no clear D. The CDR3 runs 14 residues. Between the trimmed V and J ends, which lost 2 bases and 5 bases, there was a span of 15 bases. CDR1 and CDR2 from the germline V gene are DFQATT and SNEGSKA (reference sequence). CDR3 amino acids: CSARPRGELETQYF. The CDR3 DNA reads TGCAGTGCTAGACCCCGTGGTGAGCTGGAGACCCAGTACTTC.

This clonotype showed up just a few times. In DNA, the CDR3 is TGTGCCAGCATCTATAGCGGGTCATCCTACGAGCAGTACTTC. Translation: CASIYSGSSYEQYF. The genes are TRBV6-2 or TRBV6-3 and TRBJ2-7, with 7 nucleotides matching TRBD2. The germline CDR1 and CDR2 sequences are MNHEY and SVGEGT. Losses at the gene ends were 7 bases for V and 1 base for J; bases not matched to a gene: 7. CDR3 length: 14 residues.

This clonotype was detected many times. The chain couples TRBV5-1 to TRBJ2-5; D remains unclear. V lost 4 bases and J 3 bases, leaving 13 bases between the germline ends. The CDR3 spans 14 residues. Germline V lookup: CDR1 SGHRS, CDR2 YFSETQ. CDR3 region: CASSALEYEETQYF. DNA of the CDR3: TGCGCCAGCAGCGCGCTTGAATACGAAGAGACCCAGTACTTC. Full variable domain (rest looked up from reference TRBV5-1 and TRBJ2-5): KAGVTQTPRYLIKTRGQQVTLSCSPISGHRSVSWYQQTPGQGLQFLFEYFSETQRNKGNFPGRFSGRQFSNSRSEMNVSTLELGDSALYLCASSALEYEETQYFGPGTRLLVL.

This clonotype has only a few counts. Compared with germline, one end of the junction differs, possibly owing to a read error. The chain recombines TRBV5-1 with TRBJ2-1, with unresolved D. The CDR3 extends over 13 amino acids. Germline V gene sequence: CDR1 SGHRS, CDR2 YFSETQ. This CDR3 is CASSLAPLNEQFF. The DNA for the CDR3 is TGCGCCAGCAGTTTGGCCCCCCTCAATGAGCAGTTCTTC.

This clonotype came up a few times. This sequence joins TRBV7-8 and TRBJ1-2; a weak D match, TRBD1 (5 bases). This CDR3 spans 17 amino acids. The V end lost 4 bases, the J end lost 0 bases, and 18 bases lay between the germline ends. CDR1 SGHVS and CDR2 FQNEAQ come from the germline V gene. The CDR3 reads CASSSRIGVIPNYGYTF. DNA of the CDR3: TGTGCCAGCAGCTCCCGTATAGGGGTAATCCCTAACTATGGCTACACCTTC. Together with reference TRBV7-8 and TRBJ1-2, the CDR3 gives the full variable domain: GAGVSQSPRYKVAKRGQDVALRCDPISGHVSLFWYQQALGQGPEFLTYFQNEAQLDKSGLPSDRFFAERPEGSVSTLKIQRTQQEDSAVYLCASSSRIGVIPNYGYTFGSGTRLTVV.